This is a list of T cell receptor beta chains from one sample in a study of shared clonotypes between healthy human individuals. Here immunoSEQ multiplex PCR was the method, and the copy in TCRdb shows in-frame clones only, minus some. This sample carries some 480,000 clones, 65% to 80% of them seen once, and the ten largest clones take about 12%. The material sequenced was PBMCs. These receptors were obtained from a woman between 40 and 50 years old in good health. Some clones in this sample may be carry-over from other donors' samples. The CDR3 runs from the conserved cysteine through the conserved F or W. A D gene is named only where the DNA matches it firmly. Part of the rows lack a size; the others show once, few, many or a class for expanded clones.

v_gene: TRBV7-9
abundance: .
d_gene: TRBD1
j_gene: TRBJ1-1
CDR3nt: TGTGCCACGGACAGGGGTACTGAAGCTTTCTTT
CDR3aa: CATDRGTEAFF

v_gene: TRBV9
abundance: .
d_gene: .
j_gene: TRBJ1-3
CDR3nt: TGTGCCAGCAGCGCACAGGGCGATACTGGAAACACCATATATTTT
CDR3aa: CASSAQGDTGNTIYF

v_gene: TRBV28
abundance: many
d_gene: .
j_gene: TRBJ2-3
CDR3nt: TGTGCCAGCAGTACCAGGGGCAGGGGGAGGGATACGCAGTATTTT
CDR3aa: CASSTRGRGRDTQYF

v_gene: TRBV5-1
abundance: .
d_gene: .
j_gene: TRBJ2-5
CDR3nt: TGCGCCAGCAGCTTGGGCTGGGGGGCTTCGTACCAAGAGACCCAGTACTTC
CDR3aa: CASSLGWGASYQETQYF

v_gene: TRBV18
abundance: .
d_gene: .
j_gene: TRBJ2-3
CDR3nt: TGTGCCAGCTCTCCGACACCCCGGGGCCTCACAGATACGCAGTATTTT
CDR3aa: CASSPTPRGLTDTQYF

v_gene: TRBV27
abundance: .
d_gene: TRBD1
j_gene: TRBJ1-2
CDR3nt: TGTGCCAGCAGCAGGGGGCGGCATTGGACAGCTGGCTACACCTTC
CDR3aa: CASSRGRHWTAGYTF

v_gene: TRBV5-1
abundance: once
d_gene: .
j_gene: TRBJ1-4
CDR3nt: TGCGCCAGCAGCTTGGCGGGGGAGGAGGAAAAACTGTTTTTT
CDR3aa: CASSLAGEEEKLFF

v_gene: TRBV21-1
abundance: .
d_gene: .
j_gene: TRBJ2-1
CDR3nt: TGTGCCAGCAGCAACTGGTCTAGCGGGAGGCGTTACAATGAGCAGTTCTTC
CDR3aa: CASSNWSSGRRYNEQFF

v_gene: TRBV25-1
abundance: .
d_gene: .
j_gene: TRBJ1-5
CDR3nt: TGTGCCAGCAAGGACGGGAATCAGCCCCAGCATTTT
CDR3aa: CASKDGNQPQHF

v_gene: TRBV7-9
abundance: .
d_gene: .
j_gene: TRBJ1-2
CDR3nt: TGTGCCAGCAGCCCCGCCCCCTCGATGGATTATGGCTACACCTTC
CDR3aa: CASSPAPSMDYGYTF

v_gene: TRBV19
abundance: .
d_gene: TRBD2
j_gene: TRBJ2-7
CDR3nt: TGTGCCAGTAGCCTCCGGACTAGCGGCTACGAGCAGTACTTC
CDR3aa: CASSLRTSGYEQYF

v_gene: TRBV4-2
abundance: .
d_gene: .
j_gene: TRBJ2-2
CDR3nt: TGTGCCAGCAGCCAAGATGCGCCCACCGGGGAGCTGTTTTTT
CDR3aa: CASSQDAPTGELFF

v_gene: TRBV9
abundance: .
d_gene: .
j_gene: TRBJ2-7
CDR3nt: TGTGCCAGCAGCGTAGAACCGGCAGGGGCCTACGAGCAGTACTTC
CDR3aa: CASSVEPAGAYEQYF

v_gene: TRBV29-1
abundance: few
d_gene: .
j_gene: TRBJ1-1
CDR3nt: TGCAGCGTCCAGCAGTCCGGGCAAGCTTTCTTT
CDR3aa: CSVQQSGQAFF

v_gene: TRBV7-2
abundance: .
d_gene: .
j_gene: TRBJ1-6
CDR3nt: TGTGCCAGCAGCTTAAGGGGCCAGTCGAATTCACCCCTCCACTTT
CDR3aa: CASSLRGQSNSPLHF

v_gene: TRBV14
abundance: .
d_gene: .
j_gene: TRBJ1-4
CDR3nt: TGTGCCAGCAGCCGGTGGGACGGGATAAATGAAAAACTGTTTTTT
CDR3aa: CASSRWDGINEKLFF